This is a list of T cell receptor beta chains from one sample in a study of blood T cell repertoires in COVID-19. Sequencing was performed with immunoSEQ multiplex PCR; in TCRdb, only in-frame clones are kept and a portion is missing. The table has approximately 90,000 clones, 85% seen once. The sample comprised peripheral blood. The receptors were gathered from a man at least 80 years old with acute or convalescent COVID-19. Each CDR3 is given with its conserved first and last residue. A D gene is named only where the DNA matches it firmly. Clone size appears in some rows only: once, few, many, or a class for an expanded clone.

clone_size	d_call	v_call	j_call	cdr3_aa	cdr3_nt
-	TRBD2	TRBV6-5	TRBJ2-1	CATPRTSVGNEQFF	TGTGCCACCCCACGGACTAGCGTTGGGAATGAGCAGTTCTTC
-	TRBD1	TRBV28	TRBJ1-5	CASGQGGNQPQHF	TGTGCCAGTGGACAGGGAGGCAATCAGCCCCAGCATTTT
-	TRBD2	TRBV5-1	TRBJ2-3	CASSSGLAGSTDTQYF	TGCGCCAGCAGCTCCGGACTAGCGGGAAGCACAGATACGCAGTATTTT
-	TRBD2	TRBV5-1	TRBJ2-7	CASSRLGLAAYEQYF	TGCGCCAGCAGCCGGTTGGGACTAGCGGCCTACGAGCAGTACTTC
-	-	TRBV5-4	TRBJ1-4	CASSLGQSNEKLFF	TGTGCCAGCAGCTTGGGACAGAGTAATGAAAAACTGTTTTTT
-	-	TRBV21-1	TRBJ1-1	CASSKDRGRWGTEAFF	TGTGCCAGCAGCAAAGACAGGGGGCGATGGGGCACTGAAGCTTTCTTT
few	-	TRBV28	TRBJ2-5	CASSSRLAGGKTQYF	TGTGCCAGCAGTTCGCGGCTAGCAGGAGGAAAGACCCAGTACTTC
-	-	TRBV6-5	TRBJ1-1	CASSYSIPAPNTEAFF	TGTGCCAGCAGTTACTCGATTCCAGCGCCCAACACTGAAGCTTTCTTT
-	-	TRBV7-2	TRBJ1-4	CASSSGIQEKLFF	TGTGCCAGCAGCTCCGGGATACAGGAAAAACTGTTTTTT
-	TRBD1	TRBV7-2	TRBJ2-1	CASRRPGTGVNEQFF	TGTGCCAGCAGAAGACCGGGGACAGGGGTCAATGAGCAGTTCTTC
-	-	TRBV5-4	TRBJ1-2	CASSLRVTGYTF	TGTGCCAGCAGCTTGAGAGTTACCGGCTACACCTTC
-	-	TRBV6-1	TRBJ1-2	CASSEAGSPNYGYTF	TGTGCCAGCAGTGAAGCGGGCAGTCCTAACTATGGCTACACCTTC
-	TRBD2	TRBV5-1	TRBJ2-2	CASSPGTSGRNTGELFF	TGCGCCAGCAGCCCGGGGACTAGCGGGCGGAACACCGGGGAGCTGTTTTTT
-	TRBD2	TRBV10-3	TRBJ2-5	CAIRTSGPPETQYF	TGTGCCATCAGGACTAGCGGTCCTCCTGAGACCCAGTACTTC
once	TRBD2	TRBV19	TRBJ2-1	CASSIATGSRGDEQFF	TGTGCCAGTAGTATAGCCACGGGATCCCGGGGGGATGAGCAGTTCTTC
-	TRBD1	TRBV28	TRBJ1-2	CASREGQLFYGYTF	TGTGCCAGCAGGGAGGGACAGCTATTCTATGGCTACACCTTC
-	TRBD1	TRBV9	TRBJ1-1	CASSTATGANTEAFF	TGTGCCAGCAGCACCGCGACAGGGGCAAACACTGAAGCTTTCTTT